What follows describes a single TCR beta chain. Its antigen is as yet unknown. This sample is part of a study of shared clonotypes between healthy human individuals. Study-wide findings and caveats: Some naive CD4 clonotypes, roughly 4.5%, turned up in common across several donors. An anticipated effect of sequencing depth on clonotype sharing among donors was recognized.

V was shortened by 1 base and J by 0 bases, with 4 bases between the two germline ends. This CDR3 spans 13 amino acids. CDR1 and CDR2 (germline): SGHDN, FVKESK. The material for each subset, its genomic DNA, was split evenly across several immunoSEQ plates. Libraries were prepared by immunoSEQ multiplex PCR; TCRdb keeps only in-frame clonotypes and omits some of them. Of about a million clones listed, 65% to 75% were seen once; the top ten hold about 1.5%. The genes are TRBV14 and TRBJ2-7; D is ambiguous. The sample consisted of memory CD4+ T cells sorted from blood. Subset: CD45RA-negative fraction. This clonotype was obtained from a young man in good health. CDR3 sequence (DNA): TGTGCCAGCAGCCAAGGCACCTCCTACGAGCAGTACTTC. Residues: CASSQGTSYEQYF.